One and the same sample provided the 31 T cell receptor beta chains below, sequenced in a study of patients and donors after allogeneic stem cell transplantation. TCRdb reprocessed the RT-PCR reads via MiXCR and lists one record per CDR3 protein. The data show about 87,000 distinct CDR3 sequences, just under 5% seen once. Sequenced: blood, either unsorted or a sorted T cell fraction (not recorded which). Every receptor here comes from a human donor who was either an allogeneic HSCT recipient or a stem cell or donor lymphocyte infusion donor (not recorded which). It is not recorded whose cells these are; they may come from a transplant donor.

Ten or more counts support this clonotype. The chain couples TRBV11-1 to TRBJ2-2, with D possibly being TRBD1 (8 bases). Trimming left V 5 bases short and J 1 base short, with 17 bases between. Germline CDR1 and CDR2: SGHAT and FQDESV (reference sequence). The CDR3 loop spans 17 amino acids. CDR3 bases: TGTGCCAGCAGCCCGGGAGGACAGGGAGGGAACACCGGGGAGCTGTTTTTT. Its translation is CASSPGGQGGNTGELFF.

This clonotype was detected ten times or more. V usage is TRBV6-2 or TRBV6-3 and J usage is TRBJ2-1, with TRBD1 as a possible D gene (5 bases). The germline V and J ends were trimmed by 4 bases and 16 bases, with 14 bases remaining between them. This CDR3 has 11 residues. Germline loops: CDR1 MNHEY, CDR2 SVGEGT. As DNA, the CDR3 is TGTGCCAGCAGTTTTGACAGCCTTCTATTCTTC. As protein: CASSFDSLLFF.

The table lists this clonotype with many counts. This sequence joins TRBV28 and TRBJ1-5; 12 bases are shared with TRBD1. CDR1 and CDR2 from the germline V gene are MDHEN and SYDVKM. This CDR3 spans 15 amino acids. The ends lost 5 bases at V and 6 bases at J; junction bases unmatched: 5. CDR3 region: CASSVGTGGRQPQHF. CDR3 nucleotides: TGTGCCAGCAGTGTCGGGACAGGGGGCCGTCAGCCCCAGCATTTT.

V is TRBV7-9 and J is TRBJ2-7, with 8 bases that match TRBD1. The ends lost 5 bases at V and 0 bases at J; junction bases unmatched: 6. The CDR3 has 15 residues. Germline loops: CDR1 SEHNR, CDR2 FQNEAQ (reference sequence). This chain's CDR3 is CASSPGQVYSYEQYF. DNA of the CDR3: TGTGCCAGCAGCCCGGGACAGGTCTACTCCTACGAGCAGTACTTC. The entire variable domain, with the rest obtained from reference TRBV7-9 and TRBJ2-7, is as follows: DTGVSQNPRHKITKRGQNVTFRCDPISEHNRLYWYRQTLGQGPEFLTYFQNEAQLEKSRLLSDRFSAERPKGSFSTLEIQRTEQGDSAMYLCASSPGQVYSYEQYFGPGTRLTVT.

In its sample, this clonotype was seen many times. The V gene is TRBV20-1, the J gene TRBJ1-5, with TRBD1 as a possible D gene (5 bases). The germline gives CDR1 DFQATT, CDR2 SNEGSKA (reference sequence). V lost 3 bases to trimming and J lost 6 bases, with 18 bases between them. CDR3 length: 15 amino acids. CDR3 residues: CSASGGARGGQPQHF. CDR3 bases: TGCAGTGCTAGCGGTGGGGCGCGGGGCGGTCAGCCCCAGCATTTT.

There are many counts of this clonotype. This chain uses TRBV20-1 with TRBJ1-1; D not resolved. The CDR3 totals 13 residues. Germline CDR1 DFQATT, CDR2 SNEGSKA (reference sequence). The V gene lost 8 bases and the J gene lost 2 bases, with 15 bases spanning the gap. CDR3 loop: CSPQKWGNTEAFF. The CDR3 bases are TGCAGTCCCCAAAAATGGGGAAACACTGAAGCTTTCTTT.

This clonotype was seen repeatedly, ten times or more. CDR3 in amino acids: CASSVGLEITDTQYF. The CDR3 DNA follows: TGTGCCAGCAGCGTGGGACTAGAAATTACAGATACGCAGTATTTT. V gene TRBV9 combines with J gene TRBJ2-3; 8 positions match TRBD2. The V and J ends lost 2 bases and 3 bases, in that order; junction bases with no gene match: 5. From germline, CDR1 is SGDLS and CDR2 YYNGEE. CDR3 length equals 15 residues.

There are many counts of this clonotype. The chain is built from TRBV20-1 and TRBJ2-2, with 8 bases lining up with TRBD2. Germline V lookup: CDR1 DFQATT, CDR2 SNEGSKA (reference sequence). V lost 2 bases and J lost 4; bases outside the gene matches: 9. The CDR3 totals 16 residues. The CDR3 is CSARNIRGGPTGELFF. DNA for the CDR3: TGCAGTGCTAGAAACATCCGGGGGGGCCCCACCGGGGAGCTGTTTTTT.

This clonotype was detected ten times or more. J is TRBJ2-5 and V is TRBV20-1; D is undetermined. The CDR3 is 13 amino acids. CDR1 and CDR2 (germline): DFQATT, SNEGSKA (reference sequence). V was shortened by 3 bases and J by 6 bases, with 14 bases between the two germline ends. The DNA for the CDR3 is TGCAGTGCTAGTACACCTCCCCTGCAGACCCAGTACTTC. It yields the protein CSASTPPLQTQYF.

This clonotype was recorded at least ten times. The rearrangement uses TRBV29-1 and TRBJ2-1; D remains unclear. Per germline, CDR1 SQVTM and CDR2 ANQGSEA. The V gene lost 4 bases and the J gene lost 3 bases, with 10 bases spanning the gap. CDR3 length: 13 amino acids. This CDR3 reads CSVGIEVYNEQFF. The DNA of the CDR3 is TGCAGCGTTGGGATTGAGGTCTACAATGAGCAGTTCTTC.

This clonotype was recorded many times. V gene TRBV15 combines with J gene TRBJ2-7; tentatively, D is TRBD1 (5 bases). Germline values: CDR1 LNHNV, CDR2 YYDKDF (reference sequence). V lost 8 bases and J 2 bases, leaving 16 bases between the germline ends. This CDR3 spans 14 amino acids. The CDR3 protein is CATSQGRVAYEQYF. Here the CDR3 DNA reads TGTGCCACCTCCCAGGGCAGGGTGGCCTACGAGCAGTACTTC.

This clonotype was recorded many times. Because it lacks the conserved phenylalanine or tryptophan at the end, this CDR3 is likely a read error. Because the CDR3's place on the DNA is in doubt, the DNA is left out and the CDR3 is given as listed by TCRdb. V usage is TRBV7-9 and J usage is TRBJ2-1; the table's D call, TRBD1, has no DNA check behind it. The germline V gene encodes CDR1 SEHNR and CDR2 FQNEAQ (reference sequence). The CDR3 is 13 residues long, counting both termini. The CDR3 sequence is CASSLGSGQGILV.

Ten or more counts support this clonotype. The CDR3 loop reads CSARDGRLNQPQHF. CDR3 bases: TGCAGTGCTAGAGACGGGCGGCTCAATCAGCCCCAGCATTTT. The genes are TRBV20-1 and TRBJ1-5; D gene unclear. Germline loops: CDR1 DFQATT, CDR2 SNEGSKA (reference sequence). This CDR3 has 14 residues. With 0 bases removed from V and 3 bases from J, the gap between germline ends came to 9 bases.

The chain recombines TRBV30 with TRBJ1-2; the match to TRBD1 covers 7 bases. The ends lost 1 base at V and 3 bases at J; junction bases unmatched: 2. The CDR3 sequence is 13 residues long. CDR1 is GTSNPN, CDR2 SVGIG, per germline (reference sequence). CDR3 nucleotides: TGTGCCTGGAGTGAGCAGGGGGACTATGGCTACACCTTC. It translates to CAWSEQGDYGYTF.

This clonotype has a count of ten or more. V is TRBV19 and J is TRBJ2-7; possibly TRBD2 for D (5 bases). The CDR3 extends over 17 amino acids. The germline V and J ends were trimmed by 5 bases and 0 bases, with 20 bases remaining between them. Germline V lookup: CDR1 LNHDA, CDR2 SQIVND (reference sequence). The DNA of the CDR3 is TGTGCCAGTAGTCCCTACGTTGGCGGGTTGGGCTCCTACGAGCAGTACTTC. It is translated as CASSPYVGGLGSYEQYF.

This clonotype was seen at least ten times. The V and J genes are TRBV25-1 and TRBJ1-2, with D maybe TRBD1 (5 bases). The CDR3 consists of 13 residues. The germline V and J ends were trimmed by 4 bases and 4 bases, with 10 bases remaining between them. The V gene's germline CDR1 is MGHDK and CDR2 SYGVNS. The CDR3 nucleotides are TGTGCCAGCAGTGTCGGGGGATCCTATGGCTACACCTTC. Translating gives CASSVGGSYGYTF.

This clonotype was seen many times. The chain joins TRBV4-1 to TRBJ2-1; D unresolved. CDR3 length: 15 amino acids. V dropped 1 base and J dropped 6 bases, with 13 bases sitting between them. Germline CDR1 and CDR2: MGHRA and YSYEKL. The CDR3 reads CASSQGERPPNEQFF. The CDR3 region has the DNA TGCGCCAGCAGCCAAGGGGAACGGCCCCCCAATGAGCAGTTCTTC.

This clonotype was observed at least ten times. V usage is TRBV9 and J usage is TRBJ1-1, with D unclear. Between the trimmed V and J ends, which lost 4 bases and 0 bases, there was a span of 10 bases. Germline loops: CDR1 SGDLS, CDR2 YYNGEE. The CDR3 runs to 14 residues. This CDR3 is CASSPLRLNTEAFF. As DNA, the CDR3 is TGTGCCAGCAGCCCTTTACGCTTGAACACTGAAGCTTTCTTT. The variable domain in full, with the rest retrieved from reference TRBV9 and TRBJ1-1, is DSGVTQTPKHLITATGQRVTLRCSPRSGDLSVYWYQQSLDQGLQFLIQYYNGEERAKGNILERFSAQQFPDLHSELNLSSLELGDSALYFCASSPLRLNTEAFFGQGTRLTVV.

This clonotype is categorized as medium-sized. The genes are TRBV20-1 and TRBJ2-1; TRBD1 or TRBD2 may be the D gene (5 bases each). V lost 3 bases, J lost 6 bases, and 18 bases lay in between. The CDR3 extends over 15 amino acids. The germline CDR1 and CDR2 sequences are DFQATT and SNEGSKA (reference sequence). In DNA, the CDR3 is TGCAGTGCTAGGCCCCTAGGTGGGGGTTTCAATGAGCAGTTCTTC. Its protein product is CSARPLGGGFNEQFF.

This clonotype was detected ten times or more. V usage is TRBV19 and J usage is TRBJ2-3, with no clear D. The CDR3 consists of 13 residues. Per the germline V gene, CDR1 is LNHDA and CDR2 is SQIVND (reference sequence). The V end lost 6 bases, the J end lost 2 bases, and 9 bases lay between the germline ends. CDR3 DNA: TGTGCCAGTAGCACAGCCCTCACAGATACGCAGTATTTT. As protein: CASSTALTDTQYF.

This clonotype came up many times. CDR3 region: CASSLGPDQPQHF. The CDR3 DNA is TGCGCCAGCAGCTTGGGCCCTGATCAGCCCCAGCATTTT. The gene calls are TRBV5-1 and TRBJ1-5; D gene ambiguous. V was pared by 0 bases and J by 5 bases, with 6 bases between. Looked up from germline, CDR1 is SGHRS and CDR2 is YFSETQ. This CDR3 spans 13 amino acids.

In this sample, this clonotype turned up many times. This chain links TRBV5-4 with TRBJ2-3; D is possibly TRBD2 (5 bases). Germline lookup yields CDR1 SGHNT and CDR2 YYREEE (reference sequence). Trimming stripped 0 bases from V and 6 bases from J, with 8 bases between. The CDR3 length is 13 residues. The CDR3 DNA is TGTGCCAGCAGCTTGGCAGGCGGGGATACGCAGTATTTT. Translating it yields CASSLAGGDTQYF.

This clonotype was counted ten times or more. This chain connects TRBV30 to TRBJ1-1; D remains unclear. Between the trimmed V and J ends, which lost 8 bases and 1 base, there was a span of 29 bases. The CDR3 is 18 amino acids. The V gene's germline CDR1 is GTSNPN and CDR2 SVGIG (reference sequence). The DNA for the CDR3 is TGTGCCACGGCTCCCACCAGAAGCAGGTTAGAGGGGAACACTGAAGCTTTCTTT. Translation: CATAPTRSRLEGNTEAFF.

The chain couples TRBV4-2 to TRBJ1-2; 9 nucleotides match TRBD1. V gave up 0 bases and J gave up 3 bases; unmatched junction bases: 5. Per germline, CDR1 LGHNA and CDR2 YNFKEQ. The CDR3 loop spans 16 amino acids. CDR3 residues: CASSQDMDRGHYGYTF. Here the CDR3 DNA reads TGTGCCAGCAGCCAAGATATGGACAGGGGTCACTATGGCTACACCTTC.

Of note for this clonotype: A much larger clone sits a single nucleotide away, making a read error possible. The chain links TRBV20-1 to TRBJ2-1; a possible D gene is TRBD2 (6 bases). Near its end, the DNA agrees better with TRBJ2-7, so the J call may be wrong. From germline, CDR1 is DFQATT and CDR2 SNEGSKA (reference sequence). CDR3 size: 12 residues. Written as DNA, the CDR3 is TGCAGTGCCTGGAGGGCGGGGAATGAGCAGTACTTC. Translation: CSAWRAGNEQYF.

This clonotype was recorded at least ten times. J is TRBJ1-5 and V is TRBV2, with D perhaps TRBD1 (5 bases). The CDR3 is 14 amino acids. V dropped 7 bases and J dropped 4 bases, with 14 bases sitting between them. The V gene's germline CDR1 is SNHLY and CDR2 FYNNEI. The CDR3 DNA sequence: TGTGCCAGCACCCTGGAGAGGGGTAATCAGCCCCAGCATTTT. As protein: CASTLERGNQPQHF.

This clonotype was counted a few times. This rearrangement joins TRBV7-3 to TRBJ2-2; possibly TRBD2 for D (6 bases). V was clipped by 2 bases and J by 5 bases, with 6 bases between them. This CDR3 spans 13 amino acids. Germline values: CDR1 SGHTA, CDR2 FQGTGA. The CDR3 DNA follows: TGTGCCAGCAGCTTACGGGGGACCGGGGAGCTGTTTTTT. It is translated as CASSLRGTGELFF.

Many counts were recorded for this clonotype. The genes are TRBV20-1 and TRBJ2-3; 8 bases are a match to TRBD2. After removal of 2 bases from V and 5 bases from J, the junction contained 9 bases not matched to a gene. The CDR3 covers 15 residues. CDR1 is DFQATT and CDR2 is SNEGSKA in the germline V gene (reference sequence). The CDR3 DNA follows: TGCAGTGCTAGAACGGCGGGGGGACTAGGAGATACGCAGTATTTT. It yields the protein CSARTAGGLGDTQYF.

This clonotype was recorded many times. V and J are TRBV5-1 and TRBJ1-2; 7 positions match TRBD1. The CDR3 sequence is 13 residues long. Germline V gene lookup returns CDR1 SGHRS and CDR2 YFSETQ. Losses at the gene ends were 3 bases for V and 6 bases for J; bases not matched to a gene: 5. CDR3 residues: CASSSMGQHGYTF. The CDR3, as DNA: TGCGCCAGCAGCTCGATGGGACAGCATGGCTACACCTTC. Complete variable domain (other parts from reference TRBV5-1 and TRBJ1-2): KAGVTQTPRYLIKTRGQQVTLSCSPISGHRSVSWYQQTPGQGLQFLFEYFSETQRNKGNFPGRFSGRQFSNSRSEMNVSTLELGDSALYLCASSSMGQHGYTFGSGTRLTVV.

There are many counts of this clonotype. V usage is TRBV5-1 and J usage is TRBJ1-4, with 11 bases matching TRBD1. V was clipped by 4 bases and J by 6 bases; unmatched bases: 11. CDR1 is SGHRS, CDR2 YFSETQ, per germline. The length of the CDR3 is 17 residues. In DNA, the CDR3 is TGCGCCAGCAGCCCAAACCTTGGGACAGGGGGGTATGAAAAACTGTTTTTT. It encodes CASSPNLGTGGYEKLFF.

There are many counts of this clonotype. The chain combines TRBV7-2 with TRBJ1-2; D ambiguous. Germline CDR1 and CDR2: SGHTA and FQGNSA. This CDR3 is 13 amino acids long. Trimming removed 2 bases from V and 4 bases from J, with 8 bases in between. The DNA for the CDR3 is TGTGCCAGCAGCTTATACGGTGGCTATGGCTACACCTTC. Translation: CASSLYGGYGYTF.